This T cell receptor (beta chain) is drawn from a study of blood T cell repertoires in COVID-19. The CDR3 is 12 residues long. Germline assignment: CDR1 SQVTM and CDR2 ANQGSEA. Trimming left V 4 bases short and J 3 bases short, with 9 bases between. Seattle's enrolled individuals joined amid active infection and were then monitored longitudinally. Repertoires were generated with immunoSEQ multiplex PCR, while TCRdb's copy carries only in-frame clones and drops some. The table has around 270,000 clones, approximately 91% seen once; the top ten hold about 2.5%. The rearrangement uses TRBV29-1 and TRBJ1-2, with D possibly TRBD1 on 5 matching bases. The sequenced sample consisted of peripheral blood. The sequence was obtained from a person aged 18-30 years with COVID-19, enrolled during active disease. CDR3 bases: TGCAGCGTTGGTTCGGGGGACTATGGCTACACCTTC. It specifies CSVGSGDYGYTF.